The 27 T cell receptor beta chains below come from one sample, sequenced in a study of blood T cells in healthy people across ages. A second PCR of 7 to 11 cycles used a sample-barcoded 5' primer and a J-beta primer mix. TCRdb called the 5' RACE reads again in MiXCR, with one record for every CDR3 protein. The sample comprises about 1,000,000 distinct CDR3 sequences, less than 50% of which are singletons, and 18% rests with the top ten. Sequencing was carried out using blood. The source of these receptors is a woman aged 60-75 years in good health.

On this clonotype itself: Its ends do not fully match the called genes, so a read error is possible. The V and J genes are TRBV4-1 and TRBJ2-1; 15 bases agree with TRBD2. The CDR3 contains 16 residues. In germline, CDR1 is MGHRA, CDR2 YSYEKL. CDR3 nucleotide sequence: TGCGCCAGTAGCCTCCGGACTAGCGGGAGGGCCGATGAGCAGTTCTTC. Translated, it gives CASSLRTSGRADEQFF.

This chain links TRBV25-1 with TRBJ1-6; 10 bases map to TRBD1. V gave up 8 bases and J gave up 6 bases; unmatched junction bases: 4. Germline CDR1 is MGHDK and CDR2 is SYGVNS. This CDR3 is built from 14 residues. The CDR3 region is CASRQGASNSPLHF. The CDR3 bases are TGTGCCAGCCGACAGGGGGCGTCTAATTCACCCCTCCACTTT.

The genes are TRBV20-1 and TRBJ2-3; 13 bases align to TRBD2. CDR3 size: 15 residues. Germline CDR1 DFQATT, CDR2 SNEGSKA (reference sequence). V shed 2 bases and J 4 bases; nucleotides not matched to a gene: 3. Written as DNA, the CDR3 is TGCAGTGCTAGAACGGGACTAGCGGGACCAGATACGCAGTATTTT. This encodes CSARTGLAGPDTQYF.

J is TRBJ2-1 and V is TRBV5-1, with D possibly matching TRBD2 (6 bases). Germline loops: CDR1 SGHRS, CDR2 YFSETQ. V lost 0 bases and J 10 bases, leaving 11 bases between the germline ends. The CDR3 runs 13 residues. CDR3 coding DNA: TGCGCCAGCAGCTTGGGGACTACCTGGGAGCAGTTCTTC. It translates to CASSLGTTWEQFF.

This clonotype appeared a few times. The chain is built from TRBV20-1 and TRBJ2-5; 11 bases align to TRBD1. The CDR3 is 16 residues long. J lost 4 bases, V lost 1 base, and 8 bases had no gene match. Per the germline V gene, CDR1 is DFQATT and CDR2 is SNEGSKA (reference sequence). The CDR3 here is CSARGFSGQGGETQYF. For the CDR3, the DNA is TGCAGTGCTAGAGGTTTTTCGGGACAGGGGGGAGAGACCCAGTACTTC.

The rearrangement links TRBV5-1 to TRBJ2-5, with D possibly matching TRBD2 (6 bases). CDR1 is SGHRS, CDR2 YFSETQ, per germline. V lost 1 base and J 1 base, leaving 11 bases between the germline ends. CDR3 size: 15 residues. The CDR3 sequence: CASSLRASVQETQYF. The CDR3 DNA reads as TGCGCCAGCAGCTTGAGGGCTAGCGTCCAAGAGACCCAGTACTTC.

This chain links TRBV15 with TRBJ1-2; perhaps TRBD1 as D (5 bases). Germline CDR1 LNHNV, CDR2 YYDKDF (reference sequence). The CDR3 is made up of 12 amino acids. V lost 0 bases and J 10 bases, leaving 9 bases between the germline ends. CDR3 sequence reads: CATSRDEGTYTF. The CDR3 nucleotides are TGTGCCACCAGCAGAGATGAGGGGACCTACACCTTC.

The gene calls are TRBV12-3 or TRBV12-4 and TRBJ1-2; D is perhaps TRBD1 (5 bases). The length of the CDR3 is 14 residues. V lost 2 bases to trimming and J lost 8 bases, with 15 bases between them. As DNA, the CDR3 is TGTGCCAGCAGTTTATCGGGGCTGTCCGGCGGCTACACCTTC. It encodes CASSLSGLSGGYTF.

The V and J genes are TRBV7-6 and TRBJ2-1; maybe TRBD2 (6 bases). The CDR3 has 15 residues. Germline CDR1 SGHVS, CDR2 FNYEAQ. V was trimmed by 3 bases and J by 2 bases, leaving 11 bases between them. The CDR3 is CASSFTGVAYNEQFF. CDR3 nucleotide sequence: TGTGCCAGCAGCTTTACGGGGGTTGCCTACAATGAGCAGTTCTTC.

This chain joins TRBV3-1 and TRBJ1-2; TRBD1 might be the D (6 bases). Germline CDR1 LGHDT, CDR2 YNNKEL (reference sequence). V was clipped by 2 bases and J by 6 bases, with 16 bases between them. The CDR3 contains 15 residues. The CDR3 reads CASSQWGAGVNGYTF. The DNA for the CDR3 is TGTGCCAGCAGCCAATGGGGCGCAGGGGTTAATGGCTACACCTTC.

The chain is built from TRBV28 and TRBJ2-5; either TRBD1 or TRBD2 may supply D (5 bases each). Judging by the DNA end, TRBJ2-7 fits better; the J call may be wrong. Per germline, CDR1 MDHEN and CDR2 SYDVKM. The CDR3 is made up of 15 amino acids. CDR3 bases: TGTGCCAGCAGTCTCACCGGGGCCCCAGGGAACGAGCAGTACTTC. Its translation: CASSLTGAPGNEQYF.

This sequence joins TRBV28 and TRBJ2-1; D ambiguous. The germline V and J ends were trimmed by 3 bases and 9 bases, with 18 bases remaining between them. Germline lookup yields CDR1 MDHEN and CDR2 SYDVKM. There are 15 residues in the CDR3. CDR3 loop: CASSFRKGAIPEQFF. In DNA form, the CDR3 reads TGTGCCAGCAGTTTCAGGAAGGGCGCGATTCCTGAGCAGTTCTTC.

This clonotype was counted between two and nine times. The V and J genes are TRBV5-1 and TRBJ1-4; D is unresolved. Trimming left V 4 bases short and J 10 bases short, with 17 bases between. Germline-derived CDR1 and CDR2 are SGHRS and YFSETQ. This CDR3 comprises 14 residues. The CDR3 sequence is CASSLSAAEGKLFF. In nucleotides, the CDR3 is TGCGCCAGCAGCCTGTCGGCGGCGGAGGGAAAACTGTTTTTT. Complete variable domain (other parts from reference TRBV5-1 and TRBJ1-4): KAGVTQTPRYLIKTRGQQVTLSCSPISGHRSVSWYQQTPGQGLQFLFEYFSETQRNKGNFPGRFSGRQFSNSRSEMNVSTLELGDSALYLCASSLSAAEGKLFFGSGTQLSVL.

On this clonotype itself: One base away lies a much larger clone, so this may be a sequencing read error. The chain combines TRBV9 with TRBJ2-1; D ambiguous. CDR1 is SGDLS and CDR2 is YYNGEE in the germline V gene. The CDR3 is made up of 12 amino acids. Trimming left V 0 bases short and J 7 bases short, with 5 bases between. The CDR3 sequence is CASSVEGNEQFF. CDR3 DNA: TGTGCCAGCAGCGTAGAAGGGAATGAGCAGTTCTTC.

The chain couples TRBV24-1 to TRBJ2-5, with D uncertain. Per the germline V gene, CDR1 is KGHDR and CDR2 is SFDVKD. The CDR3 is made up of 12 amino acids. The V gene lost 3 bases and the J gene lost 5 bases, with 6 bases spanning the gap. The CDR3 DNA follows: TGTGCCACCAGTGATGATACGGAGACCCAGTACTTC. The encoded protein is CATSDDTETQYF.

The V gene is TRBV5-1, the J gene TRBJ2-7, with D perhaps matching TRBD1 (6 bases). In germline, CDR1 is SGHRS, CDR2 YFSETQ. Trimming removed 4 bases from V and 4 bases from J, with 12 bases in between. This CDR3 is 13 amino acids long. CDR3 protein: CASSVDRRYEQYF. In DNA, the CDR3 is TGCGCCAGCAGCGTGGACAGAAGGTACGAGCAGTACTTC.

V is TRBV4-1 and J is TRBJ2-4, with TRBD1 matching 8 bases. The CDR3 sequence is 14 residues long. The J segment lost 8 bases and the V segment lost 2 bases, leaving 5 bases of the junction unmatched. Per germline, CDR1 MGHRA and CDR2 YSYEKL. The CDR3 spells CASSQWTGFDIQYF. CDR3 nucleotides: TGCGCCAGCAGCCAATGGACAGGGTTTGACATTCAGTACTTC.

This clonotype has more than one count but fewer than ten. The chain is built from TRBV4-2 and TRBJ2-5; D gene ambiguous. Germline-derived CDR1 and CDR2 are LGHNA and YNFKEQ. Between the trimmed V and J ends, which lost 1 base and 5 bases, there was a span of 11 bases. The CDR3 loop spans 14 amino acids. The DNA of the CDR3 is TGTGCCAGCAGCCAAGTCGGGTTAGGGGAGACCCAGTACTTC. This encodes CASSQVGLGETQYF.

The V and J genes are TRBV9 and TRBJ1-6, with D tentatively TRBD1 (5 bases). The length of the CDR3 is 14 residues. Trimming cost V 6 bases and J 0 bases, with 7 bases left between them. Germline-derived CDR1 and CDR2 are SGDLS and YYNGEE. CDR3 in amino acids: CASKGSSYNSPLHF. The CDR3, as DNA: TGTGCCAGCAAGGGGAGCTCCTATAATTCACCCCTCCACTTT. Variable domain in full (rest from reference TRBV9 and TRBJ1-6): DSGVTQTPKHLITATGQRVTLRCSPRSGDLSVYWYQQSLDQGLQFLIQYYNGEERAKGNILERFSAQQFPDLHSELNLSSLELGDSALYFCASKGSSYNSPLHFGNGTRLTVT.

Here the CDR3 DNA reads TGTGCCACCAGTCACAGGCGGAGACATCTGGGAGAGACCCAGTACTTC. It is translated as CATSHRRRHLGETQYF. This chain links TRBV15 with TRBJ2-5, with D possibly TRBD1 on 5 matching bases. The CDR3 consists of 16 residues. Trimming cost V 6 bases and J 4 bases, with 21 bases left between them. Germline V gene sequence: CDR1 LNHNV, CDR2 YYDKDF (reference sequence).

This clonotype was seen a handful of times. The rearrangement links TRBV6-1 to TRBJ2-1; possibly TRBD2 for D (5 bases). V was trimmed by 6 bases and J by 3 bases, leaving 15 bases between them. The CDR3 consists of 15 residues. CDR1 and CDR2 from the germline V gene are MNHNS and SASEGT. The CDR3 coding sequence is TGTGCCAGCAGGGAATCTATCGGGAACTACAATGAGCAGTTCTTC. Its translation is CASRESIGNYNEQFF.

This clonotype was counted between two and nine times. The gene calls are TRBV10-3 and TRBJ1-2, with 9 positions matching TRBD1. The CDR3 totals 15 residues. The J segment lost 2 bases and the V segment lost 8 bases, leaving 9 bases of the junction unmatched. The germline V gene encodes CDR1 ENHRY and CDR2 SYGVKD. CDR3 sequence (DNA): TGTGCCATCCGCCGGGGACAGGGTGAAAACTATGGCTACACCTTC. Translating it yields CAIRRGQGENYGYTF.

The chain employs TRBV4-3 and TRBJ2-1; the match to TRBD2 covers 11 bases. The CDR3 is 16 amino acids. The V segment lost 0 bases and the J segment 9 bases; nucleotides outside the gene matches: 7. CDR1 and CDR2 (germline): LGHNA, YSLEER. The chain's CDR3 is CASSQELAGASGEQFF. The CDR3 DNA reads as TGCGCCAGCAGCCAAGAACTAGCGGGAGCCTCGGGTGAGCAGTTCTTC.

V is TRBV7-3 and J is TRBJ2-1; the match to TRBD2 covers 9 bases. Germline values: CDR1 SGHTA, CDR2 FQGTGA. The CDR3 covers 18 residues. The trim removed 5 bases at V and 4 bases at J, leaving 15 bases unmatched. This CDR3 is CASSPRLVAGERYNEQFF. The CDR3 DNA reads TGTGCCAGCAGCCCCCGGTTGGTAGCGGGAGAGAGATACAATGAGCAGTTCTTC. The full variable domain, in which reference TRBV7-3 and TRBJ2-1 provide the parts outside the CDR3, is GAGVSQTPSNKVTEKGKYVELRCDPISGHTALYWYRQSLGQGPEFLIYFQGTGAADDSGLPNDRFFAVRPEGSVSTLKIQRTERGDSAVYLCASSPRLVAGERYNEQFFGPGTRLTVL.

V is TRBV29-1 and J is TRBJ2-3; 9 positions match TRBD2. The trim removed 5 bases at V and 6 bases at J, leaving 15 bases unmatched. The V gene's germline CDR1 is SQVTM and CDR2 ANQGSEA. The CDR3 runs to 16 residues. The CDR3 reads CSVTGLASGGPDTQYF. CDR3 DNA sequence: TGCAGCGTTACAGGACTAGCGTCGGGGGGACCCGATACGCAGTATTTT.

The V and J genes are TRBV7-2 and TRBJ1-1, with D possibly TRBD1 on 6 matching bases. With 1 base removed from V and 0 bases from J, the gap between germline ends came to 18 bases. CDR1 and CDR2 (germline): SGHTA, FQGNSA. The CDR3 is 18 residues long. The CDR3 DNA reads TGTGCCAGCAGCTTAGGTCGGTTGGGGGGGCGATTGAACACTGAAGCTTTCTTT. Protein product: CASSLGRLGGRLNTEAFF.

In its sample, this clonotype was seen a few times. The chain combines TRBV20-1 with TRBJ2-7, with D perhaps matching TRBD2 (5 bases). The germline CDR1 and CDR2 sequences are DFQATT and SNEGSKA (reference sequence). Trimming took off 2 bases at V and 2 bases at J, with 16 bases between the two ends. The CDR3 length is 15 residues. CDR3 loop: CSARTRGGVAYEQYF. In DNA, the CDR3 is TGCAGTGCTAGAACCCGGGGTGGCGTAGCCTACGAGCAGTACTTC.